This entry features one TCR beta chain sequence. It has no known antigen specificity. One base away there is no much larger clone; base qualities are not given. Repertoires were sampled multiple times during chemoradiotherapy, which allowed clonal expansion in the tumor microenvironment to be followed. The CDR3 covers 14 residues, taking in both the cysteine and the phenylalanine. Only the CDR3 region is kept as DNA, spanning 42 bases read in frame from base 1. Cut back by 8 bases and 1 base, the V and J ends lie 12 bases apart. CDR1 and CDR2 are read off the germline V gene as ENHRY and SYGVKD. The method was the immunoSEQ multiplex PCR assay. TCRdb limited this immuneACCESS table to in-frame rearrangements with V and J called. A share of clones is missing; checked studies link under half to unresolved V genes, and the rest is unexplained. In all, the sample holds approximately 35,000 clones, and 80% of those were seen once. The ten largest clones represent less than 5% of the sample.

These data belong to a study of chemoradiotherapy in HPV16-positive cancers (dated by TCRdb to between 2021 and 2024). For the wider study: Candidate HPV-specific T-cell clones and common TCR motifs were defined through functional T-cell assays on cells from a couple of HPV16-positive patients. The study asked whether T-cell immunity to the HPV oncoproteins E6 and E7 changes during chemoradiotherapy and whether this immunity affects survival. The candidate HPV-specific TCRs and motifs were subsequently tracked in TCR repertoires obtained from approximately 86 patients with HPV-related cancers.

On the study overall, not on this receptor specifically: Only two HPV16-positive patients were used to derive the functional definition of HPV-specific T cells, and the survival association was reported for HPV16-positive patients. Expansion of candidate HPV-specific clones and E7-related TCR motifs was observed in the tumor microenvironment during treatment, whereas no such expansion was observed for non-HPV-specific T cells. In HPV16-positive patients, expansion of HPV-responsive T cells during chemoradiotherapy was associated with improved recurrence-free survival.

The sequences come from blood, collected from a patient who underwent chemoradiotherapy. This clonotype was obtained from a human donor with HPV-associated anogenital cancer. The rearranged chain carries TRBV10-3 and TRBJ2-1, with TRBD2 tentatively as D gene (6 bases match). The CDR3 region reads CAIGGGLSYNEQFF. Read as DNA, the sequence is TGTGCCATCGGAGGCGGACTATCCTACAATGAGCAGTTCTTC.